The 30 T cell receptor beta chains below come from one sample, sequenced in a study of shared clonotypes between healthy human individuals. CD45RO-negative CD8 cells positively selected for CCR7 made up the naive population, which excluded terminally differentiated effector memory CD45RA+ cells. Clones were read by immunoSEQ multiplex PCR, and TCRdb kept only the in-frame ones, dropping some. The repertoire has around 560,000 clones, approximately 95% of them found once; the top ten carry approximately 0.11%. The sequenced material came from naive CD8+ T cells sorted from blood. The receptors shown here come from a woman aged 30 to 39 in good health.

The rearrangement joins TRBV19 to TRBJ2-7; no firm D call. Germline values: CDR1 LNHDA, CDR2 SQIVND (reference sequence). This CDR3 contains 13 residues. Trimming took 5 bases from V and 3 from J, leaving 11 bases between them. CDR3: CASSLRHLYEQYF. DNA for the CDR3: TGTGCCAGTAGTCTACGACACCTCTACGAGCAGTACTTC.

The chain employs TRBV5-8 and TRBJ2-1; D unresolved. V was trimmed by 0 bases and J by 0 bases, leaving 7 bases between them. This CDR3 region has 15 residues. CDR1 and CDR2 from the germline V gene are SGHTS and YDEGEE. The DNA of the CDR3 is TGTGCCAGCAGCTTGGAGGCAGTCTCCTACAATGAGCAGTTCTTC. Translated: CASSLEAVSYNEQFF.

To note about this clone: The sample holds other DNA sequences that translate to the same CDR3. The J gene is TRBJ2-7, the V gene TRBV27; 7 nucleotides agree with TRBD2. The CDR3 runs 13 residues. CDR1 and CDR2 from the germline V gene are MNHEY and SMNVEV (reference sequence). The V and J ends lost 3 bases and 3 bases, in that order; junction bases with no gene match: 2. The CDR3, as DNA: TGTGCCAGCAGTTTCTCTAGCGGCTACGAGCAGTACTTC. Translating gives CASSFSSGYEQYF.

The V and J genes are TRBV19 and TRBJ2-1; tentatively, D is TRBD2 (5 bases). The CDR3 runs to 13 residues. CDR1 LNHDA and CDR2 SQIVND come from the germline V gene (reference sequence). Trimming took off 11 bases at V and 0 bases at J, with 11 bases between the two ends. CDR3 residues: CAARGSSYNEQFF. CDR3 in DNA: TGTGCCGCTCGGGGAAGCTCCTACAATGAGCAGTTCTTC.

Here the CDR3 DNA reads TGTGCCAGCAGTAGGGACAGGGCGTTTAAAAACACTGAAGCTTTCTTT. It encodes CASSRDRAFKNTEAFF. J is TRBJ1-1 and V is TRBV28; 9 bases agree with TRBD1. There are 16 residues in the CDR3. The V gene end was trimmed by 5 bases and the J gene end by 2 bases; junction bases not matched to a gene: 9. The V gene's germline CDR1 is MDHEN and CDR2 SYDVKM.

The rearrangement joins TRBV6-1 to TRBJ2-3; 8 nucleotides agree with TRBD2. The CDR3 totals 16 residues. V lost 4 bases to trimming and J lost 4 bases; unmatched junction nucleotides: 10. CDR1 and CDR2 from the germline V gene are MNHNS and SASEGT. As DNA, the CDR3 is TGTGCCAGCAGTGCGACTAGCGTTGTAGTTGCAGATACGCAGTATTTT. Translation: CASSATSVVVADTQYF.

Worth noting for this clone: This specimen includes other DNA sequences encoding the same CDR3. The chain joins TRBV5-6 to TRBJ2-7; a possible D gene is TRBD1 (5 bases). The CDR3 totals 13 residues. The germline V gene encodes CDR1 SGHDT and CDR2 YYEEEE. Trimming left V 0 bases short and J 1 base short, with 5 bases between. The CDR3 sequence: CASSLGQSYEQYF. The CDR3 DNA reads as TGTGCCAGCAGCTTGGGACAGTCCTACGAGCAGTACTTC.

The chain is built from TRBV11-2 and TRBJ2-7, with D perhaps matching TRBD2 (6 bases). Trimming removed 2 bases from V and 2 bases from J, with 19 bases in between. Per germline, CDR1 SGHAT and CDR2 FQNNGV. The CDR3 consists of 17 residues. The CDR3 coding sequence is TGTGCCAGCAGCTTAAGGTCTTGGGCTAGCGTGACCTACGAGCAGTACTTC. Translated, it gives CASSLRSWASVTYEQYF.

The gene calls are TRBV2 and TRBJ2-7, with a weak D call TRBD2 (5 bases). Germline CDR1 and CDR2: SNHLY and FYNNEI. The V end lost 2 bases, the J end lost 3 bases, and 14 bases lay between the germline ends. CDR3 length: 15 residues. Written as DNA, the CDR3 is TGTGCCAGCAGTGAATCGGGCGGGCCGGACTACGAGCAGTACTTC. Its protein product is CASSESGGPDYEQYF.

This rearrangement joins TRBV6-5 to TRBJ2-7, with D perhaps TRBD2 (6 bases). The CDR3 extends over 15 amino acids. The ends were cut back, 2 bases at V and 3 bases at J, with 14 bases in the middle. Per the germline V gene, CDR1 is MNHEY and CDR2 is SVGAGI. The CDR3, as DNA: TGTGCCAGCAGTTACGATTTTGGGGGACTCTACGAGCAGTACTTC. It specifies CASSYDFGGLYEQYF.

This rearrangement joins TRBV15 to TRBJ1-5; D ambiguous. Germline V gene data show CDR1 as LNHNV and CDR2 as YYDKDF (reference sequence). The CDR3 totals 13 residues. The V and J ends lost 5 bases and 5 bases respectively, with 10 bases between them. For the CDR3, the DNA is TGTGCCACCAGCGAGAGACGGGATCAGCCCCAGCATTTT. It specifies CATSERRDQPQHF.

This rearrangement joins TRBV28 to TRBJ1-2; D unresolved. V was trimmed by 8 bases and J by 6 bases, leaving 16 bases between them. This CDR3 comprises 13 residues. Germline CDR1 MDHEN, CDR2 SYDVKM. The CDR3 reads CASGPKDSDGYTF. DNA of the CDR3: TGTGCCAGCGGGCCAAAGGACTCCGATGGCTACACCTTC.

The chain joins TRBV7-9 to TRBJ1-5; 8 nucleotides align to TRBD1. CDR1 and CDR2 (germline): SEHNR, FQNEAQ (reference sequence). Trimming took 3 bases from V and 6 from J; bases not matched to a gene: 7. There are 15 residues in the CDR3. CDR3 residues: CASSLDRELGQPQHF. CDR3 coding DNA: TGTGCCAGCAGCTTGGACAGGGAACTTGGTCAGCCCCAGCATTTT.

Remarks on this clone: At one end the junction does not follow the germline gene, possibly because of a read error. V and J are TRBV5-4 and TRBJ2-1; TRBD2 aligns across 15 bases. This CDR3 is built from 14 residues. Germline assignment: CDR1 SGHNT and CDR2 YYREEE (reference sequence). The CDR3 loop reads CASSLEGTSGRTIF. DNA of the CDR3: TGTGCCAGCAGCTTGGAAGGGACTAGCGGGAGGACAATCTTC.

The V call is TRBV5-4, the J call TRBJ1-4; TRBD1 matches 9 bases. The CDR3 is made up of 16 amino acids. Germline V lookup: CDR1 SGHNT, CDR2 YYREEE (reference sequence). After removal of 2 bases from V and 7 bases from J, the junction contained 9 bases not matched to a gene. CDR3 nucleotide sequence: TGTGCCAGCAGCTTTGGGCGAACAGGGGGCGGTGAAAAACTGTTTTTT. Translated: CASSFGRTGGGEKLFF.

The V and J genes are TRBV9 and TRBJ1-4; D is possibly TRBD1 (6 bases). V was clipped by 4 bases and J by 8 bases, with 15 bases between them. This CDR3 region has 14 residues. Germline CDR1 SGDLS, CDR2 YYNGEE. The CDR3 coding sequence is TGTGCCAGCAGCCTCTCAGGGGATTTAGAAAAACTGTTTTTT. It encodes CASSLSGDLEKLFF.

The rearrangement joins TRBV15 to TRBJ2-7, with 8 bases identical to TRBD1. The V and J ends lost 1 base and 3 bases, in that order; junction bases with no gene match: 8. Germline CDR1 and CDR2: LNHNV and YYDKDF (reference sequence). The CDR3 extends over 16 amino acids. This CDR3 is CATSRGNTGGYYEQYF. CDR3 nucleotides: TGTGCCACCAGCAGAGGAAACACAGGGGGTTACTACGAGCAGTACTTC.

This CDR3 reads CASRGQGTLEQYF. The CDR3, as DNA: TGCGCCAGCAGGGGACAGGGGACTCTCGAGCAGTACTTC. The rearrangement joins TRBV4-1 to TRBJ2-7; TRBD1 matches 10 bases. Germline V gives CDR1 MGHRA, CDR2 YSYEKL. V trimming: 6 bases; J trimming: 6 bases; junction bases outside the gene matches: 5. The CDR3 runs 13 residues.

The gene calls are TRBV28 and TRBJ1-4; possibly TRBD1 for D (5 bases). CDR3 length: 14 amino acids. The germline V gene has CDR1 MDHEN and CDR2 SYDVKM. With 2 bases removed from V and 7 bases from J, the gap between germline ends came to 11 bases. CDR3 nucleotide sequence: TGTGCCAGCAGTTTACGGGGGGAACTTGAAAAACTGTTTTTT. It codes for CASSLRGELEKLFF.

The V gene is TRBV2, the J gene TRBJ2-7, with 13 bases aligning to TRBD2. J lost 4 bases, V lost 7 bases, and 4 bases had no gene match. Per the germline V gene, CDR1 is SNHLY and CDR2 is FYNNEI. The CDR3 is 14 residues long. CDR3 sequence reads: CASTGLAGAYEQYF. CDR3 DNA: TGTGCCAGCACCGGACTAGCGGGAGCTTACGAGCAGTACTTC.

The V gene is TRBV27, the J gene TRBJ1-2, with D unresolved. This CDR3 is built from 15 residues. Germline V gives CDR1 MNHEY, CDR2 SMNVEV (reference sequence). The V end was cut by 4 bases, the J end by 4 bases, with 16 bases between. CDR3 sequence reads: CASSSIPDGSYGYTF. The CDR3 region has the DNA TGTGCCAGCAGTTCGATCCCGGACGGAAGCTATGGCTACACCTTC.

CDR3 protein: CAWNWEGQPQHF. For the CDR3, the DNA is TGTGCCTGGAACTGGGAGGGACAGCCCCAGCATTTT. The gene calls are TRBV30 and TRBJ1-5; D gene unclear. Looked up from germline, CDR1 is GTSNPN and CDR2 is SVGIG (reference sequence). CDR3 size: 12 residues. Trimming took off 4 bases at V and 7 bases at J, with 11 bases between the two ends. Full variable domain (missing parts from reference TRBV30 and TRBJ1-5): SQTIHQWPATLVQPVGSPLSLECTVEGTSNPNLYWYRQAAGRGLQLLFYSVGIGQISSEVPQNLSASRPQDRQFILSSKKLLLSDSGFYLCAWNWEGQPQHFGDGTRLSIL.

The chain combines TRBV29-1 with TRBJ1-1; 7 nucleotides match TRBD1. CDR1 and CDR2 (germline): SQVTM, ANQGSEA. CDR3 length equals 13 residues. The CDR3 region is CTFTGTVNTEAFF. Written as DNA, the CDR3 is TGCACTTTTACCGGGACAGTGAACACTGAAGCTTTCTTT.

V is TRBV5-4 and J is TRBJ2-1; 9 nucleotides align to TRBD2. Germline CDR1 and CDR2: SGHNT and YYREEE (reference sequence). Trimming took 6 bases from V and 0 from J; bases not matched to a gene: 4. The CDR3 length is 15 residues. The CDR3 nucleotides are TGTGCCAGCACCGGAGCGGGGGGCTCCTACAATGAGCAGTTCTTC. This gives the protein CASTGAGGSYNEQFF.

The rearrangement joins TRBV7-9 to TRBJ2-7; 7 bases are a match to TRBD1. This CDR3 contains 13 residues. J lost 5 bases, V lost 5 bases, and 6 bases had no gene match. Germline CDR1 reads SEHNR; CDR2 reads FQNEAQ (reference sequence). The CDR3 reads CASSIRQGHEQYF. The CDR3 nucleotides are TGTGCCAGCAGCATACGACAGGGTCACGAGCAGTACTTC.

V gene TRBV28 combines with J gene TRBJ2-3; 12 bases map to TRBD2. Germline CDR1 and CDR2: MDHEN and SYDVKM. The junction had 7 bases not matched to a gene; V was cut back by 8 bases and J by 4 bases. This CDR3 comprises 15 residues. In nucleotides, the CDR3 is TGTGCCAGCCGCTGGACTAGCGGGACGGCAGATACGCAGTATTTT. Protein sequence: CASRWTSGTADTQYF.

As concerns this clone: In the same sample, other DNA sequences code for this CDR3. V gene TRBV11-2 combines with J gene TRBJ2-7; 8 bases match TRBD2. The ends lost 1 base at V and 2 bases at J; junction bases unmatched: 4. The V gene's germline CDR1 is SGHAT and CDR2 FQNNGV. This CDR3 spans 15 amino acids. DNA for the CDR3: TGTGCCAGCAGCTTAGTAAGCGGGAGAACCTACGAGCAGTACTTC. This sequence encodes CASSLVSGRTYEQYF.

V and J are TRBV27 and TRBJ2-4; perhaps TRBD1 as D (6 bases). Germline V lookup: CDR1 MNHEY, CDR2 SMNVEV (reference sequence). The CDR3 runs 15 residues. Trimming removed 4 bases at V and 4 bases at J, with 14 bases between. The CDR3 region has the DNA TGTGCCAGCAGTTCTAGGCCGGGACAAAAAAACATTCAGTACTTC. It yields the protein CASSSRPGQKNIQYF.

This clone was detected a few times. J is TRBJ1-5 and V is TRBV30; a weak D match, TRBD1 (5 bases). V lost 1 base to trimming and J lost 4 bases, with 8 bases between them. This CDR3 contains 13 residues. From germline, CDR1 is GTSNPN and CDR2 SVGIG (reference sequence). The CDR3 region has the DNA TGTGCCTGGAGTGGAGAGGGGAATCAGCCCCAGCATTTT. As protein: CAWSGEGNQPQHF.

This clone was recorded once. The rearrangement links TRBV13 to TRBJ1-1, with D uncertain. V shed 0 bases and J shed 6 bases, with 8 bases lying between them. The CDR3 spans 13 residues. Germline V gene sequence: CDR1 PRHDT, CDR2 FYEKMQ (reference sequence). This chain's CDR3 is CASSLGGLPEAFF. DNA of the CDR3: TGTGCCAGCAGCTTAGGAGGGCTACCTGAAGCTTTCTTT.